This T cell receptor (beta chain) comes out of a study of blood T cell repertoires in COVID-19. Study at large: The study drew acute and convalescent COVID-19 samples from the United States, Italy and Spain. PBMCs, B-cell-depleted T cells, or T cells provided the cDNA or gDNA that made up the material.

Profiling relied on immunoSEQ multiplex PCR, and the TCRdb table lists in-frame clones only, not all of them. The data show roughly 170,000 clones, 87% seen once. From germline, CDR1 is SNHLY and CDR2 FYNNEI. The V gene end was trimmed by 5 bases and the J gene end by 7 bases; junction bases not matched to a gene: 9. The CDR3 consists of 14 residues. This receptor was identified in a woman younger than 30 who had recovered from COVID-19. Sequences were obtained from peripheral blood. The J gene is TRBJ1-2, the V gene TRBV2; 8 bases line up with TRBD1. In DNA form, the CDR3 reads TGTGCCAGCAGTCAGTTCCAGGGGGCTGGTGGCTACACCTTC. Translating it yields CASSQFQGAGGYTF.